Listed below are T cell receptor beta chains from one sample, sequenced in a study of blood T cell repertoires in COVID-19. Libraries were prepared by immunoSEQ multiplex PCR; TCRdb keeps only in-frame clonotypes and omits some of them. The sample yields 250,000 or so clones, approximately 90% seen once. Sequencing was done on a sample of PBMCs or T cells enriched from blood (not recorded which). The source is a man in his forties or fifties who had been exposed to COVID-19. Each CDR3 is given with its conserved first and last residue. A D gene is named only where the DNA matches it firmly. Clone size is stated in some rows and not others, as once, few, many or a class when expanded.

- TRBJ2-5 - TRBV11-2 TGTGCCAGCAGCTTAGAACGGTCCGAGACCCAGTACTTC CASSLERSETQYF
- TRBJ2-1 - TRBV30 TGTGCCAGGGGACACAGCAATGAGCAGTTCTTC CARGHSNEQFF
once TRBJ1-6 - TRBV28 TGTGCCAGCAGTGTGTCCCCTTATAGCTCCTATAATTCACCCCTCCACTTT CASSVSPYSSYNSPLHF
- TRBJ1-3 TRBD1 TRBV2 TGTGCCAGCAGTTGGACAGGGAGACATACAGGAAACACCATATATTTT CASSWTGRHTGNTIYF
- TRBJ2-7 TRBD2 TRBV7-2 TGTGCCAGCAGCTTACTCGCCCGGGAGGGTTGCTACTTC CASSLLAREGCYF
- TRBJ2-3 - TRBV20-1 TGCAGTGCTAGTATACTATTGAGGGGGATCTTAGCGCAGTATTTT CSASILLRGILAQYF
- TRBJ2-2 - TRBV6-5 TGTGCCAGCAGTTTTCGTGACCCGGGAGACACCGGGGAGCTGTTTTTT CASSFRDPGDTGELFF
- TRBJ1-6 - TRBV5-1 TGCGCCAGCAGCTTGTTAGTGACTGAAAATTCACCCCTCCACTTT CASSLLVTENSPLHF
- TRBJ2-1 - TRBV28 TGTGCCAGCAGTCCGCCCTCAGGGATCTATGAGCAGTTCTTC CASSPPSGIYEQFF
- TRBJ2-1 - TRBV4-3 TGCGCCAGCAGCCAAGACCCTTCCTCCGGGAGTTCCTACAATGAGCAGTTCTTC CASSQDPSSGSSYNEQFF
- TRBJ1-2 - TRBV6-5 TGTGCCAGCATTGGGTCGGGGGACCTCTATGGCTACACCTTC CASIGSGDLYGYTF
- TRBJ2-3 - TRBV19 TGTGCCAGTAGTGACACACTAGGACTATTCCGACCGCCCAGCACAGATACGCAGTATTTT CASSDTLGLFRPPSTDTQYF
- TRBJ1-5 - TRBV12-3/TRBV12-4 TGTGCCAGCAGCCCAGGTTGGAATCAGCCCCAGCATTTT CASSPGWNQPQHF
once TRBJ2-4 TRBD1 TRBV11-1 TGTGCCAGCAGTTCTCGGGACAGACTAGCCAAAAACATTCAGTACTTC CASSSRDRLAKNIQYF
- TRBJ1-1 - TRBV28 TGTGCCAGCAGTTTGCCCTACGGCGGGGGGAACACTGAAGCTTTCTTT CASSLPYGGGNTEAFF
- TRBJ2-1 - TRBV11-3 TGTGCCAGCAGCTTAGATGGCCAGCGGGTAGAGCAGTTCTTC CASSLDGQRVEQFF
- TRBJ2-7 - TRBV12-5 TGTGCTAGTGGTCAGGGGACCTACGAGCAGTACTTC CASGQGTYEQYF
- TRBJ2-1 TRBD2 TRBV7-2 TGTGCCAGCAGCCCGGGAGGTAGCTCCTACAATGAGCAGTTCTTC CASSPGGSSYNEQFF
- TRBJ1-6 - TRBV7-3 TGTGCCAGCAGCTTTGACAGGAGGAATAATTCACCCCTCCACTTT CASSFDRRNNSPLHF
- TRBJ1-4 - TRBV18 TGTGCCAGCTCACCGGACTTTGCAACTAATGAAAAACTGTTTTTT CASSPDFATNEKLFF
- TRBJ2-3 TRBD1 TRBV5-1 TGCGCCAGCAGCGGTACCGGGACAGGGGGAACAGATACGCAGTATTTT CASSGTGTGGTDTQYF
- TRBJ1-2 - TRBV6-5 TGTGCCTCAAACCTCGGGGTTGAGGATGGCTACACCTTC CASNLGVEDGYTF
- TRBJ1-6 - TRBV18 TGTGCCAGCTCACCCGGGAGCCCTTCACCCCTCCACTTT CASSPGSPSPLHF
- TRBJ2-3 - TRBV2 TGTGCCAGCAGCGGCCTAGCGAGGGACGGGTATACGCAGTATTTT CASSGLARDGYTQYF
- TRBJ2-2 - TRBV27 TGTGCCAGCAGACCACTCACCGGAGCGAACACCGGGGAGCTGTTTTTT CASRPLTGANTGELFF
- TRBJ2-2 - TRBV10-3 TGTGCCATCAGGGGAGGCGGGACCGGGGAGCTGTTTTTT CAIRGGGTGELFF
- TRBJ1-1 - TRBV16 TGTGCCAGCAGCCAATCCGGACAGATGAACACTGAAGCTTTCTTT CASSQSGQMNTEAFF
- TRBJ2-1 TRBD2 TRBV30 TGTGCCTGGGGGGGAGGTAGCGGGAGGGCCCCCGACAATGAGCAGTTCTTC CAWGGGSGRAPDNEQFF
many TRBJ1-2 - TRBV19 TGTGCCAGTAGTATCAGTAGGGCTCAGGGTGGCTACACCTTC CASSISRAQGGYTF
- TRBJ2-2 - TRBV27 TGTGCCAGCGGGTCGAAGGACAGCCCGTCGAACACCGGGGAGCTGTTTTTT CASGSKDSPSNTGELFF
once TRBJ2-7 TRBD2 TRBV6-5 TGTGCCAGCAGTTACGCAGCGGGAGGGCCCCCCGAGCAGTACTTC CASSYAAGGPPEQYF
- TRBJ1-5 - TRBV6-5 TGTGCCAGCAGTCCCCAAGGGGCTGGGTTATCGCCCCAGCATTTT CASSPQGAGLSPQHF
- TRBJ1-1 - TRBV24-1 TGTGCCACCAGTGATTTAGCATACACTGAAGCTTTCTTT CATSDLAYTEAFF
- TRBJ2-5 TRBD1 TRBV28 TGTGCCAGCAGTTTTGGTCAGGGGGTAGAGACCCAGTACTTC CASSFGQGVETQYF
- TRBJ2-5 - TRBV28 TGTGCCAGCAGTCCCCAAAACATACTAGACAGGAAAGAGACCCAGTACTTC CASSPQNILDRKETQYF
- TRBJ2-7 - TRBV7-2 TGTGCCAGCAGCTTGGGACTTGCATCCTACGAGCAGTACTTC CASSLGLASYEQYF
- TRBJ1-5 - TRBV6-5 TGTGCCAAAATGAGACAGTTCAATCAGCCCCAGCATTTT CAKMRQFNQPQHF
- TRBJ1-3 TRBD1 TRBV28 TGTGCCAGCAAAATAACAGGGGCGGAGAACACCATATATTTT CASKITGAENTIYF
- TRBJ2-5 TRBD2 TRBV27 TGTGCCAGCTCAAGGACTAGCGGGAAGTACCAAGAGACCCAGTACTTC CASSRTSGKYQETQYF
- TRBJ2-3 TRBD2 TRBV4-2 TGTGCCAGCAGCCAAGAACCTAGCGGGAGGACAGATACGCAGTATTTT CASSQEPSGRTDTQYF
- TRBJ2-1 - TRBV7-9 TGTGCCAGCAGCTTAGTTGGGCCTGACAATGAGCAGTTCTTC CASSLVGPDNEQFF
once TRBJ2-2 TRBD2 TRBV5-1 TGCGCCAGCAGTGGTCAAGCGGGAGGGCCGGGTACCGGGGAGCTGTTTTTT CASSGQAGGPGTGELFF
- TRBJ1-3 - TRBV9 TGTGCCAGCAGCGTAGGGAGGGGCTCTGGAAACACCATATATTTT CASSVGRGSGNTIYF
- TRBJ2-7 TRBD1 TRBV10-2 TGCGCCAGCAGTGAGTCGGACAGGGGGGGCTACGAGCAGTACTTC CASSESDRGGYEQYF
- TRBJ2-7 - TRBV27 TGTGCCAGCAGTTTATCGAGGAGTGCCTACGAGCAGTACTTC CASSLSRSAYEQYF
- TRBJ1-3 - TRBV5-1 TGCGCCAGCAGCCCGGTCGGGGGCTCTGGAAACACCATATATTTT CASSPVGGSGNTIYF